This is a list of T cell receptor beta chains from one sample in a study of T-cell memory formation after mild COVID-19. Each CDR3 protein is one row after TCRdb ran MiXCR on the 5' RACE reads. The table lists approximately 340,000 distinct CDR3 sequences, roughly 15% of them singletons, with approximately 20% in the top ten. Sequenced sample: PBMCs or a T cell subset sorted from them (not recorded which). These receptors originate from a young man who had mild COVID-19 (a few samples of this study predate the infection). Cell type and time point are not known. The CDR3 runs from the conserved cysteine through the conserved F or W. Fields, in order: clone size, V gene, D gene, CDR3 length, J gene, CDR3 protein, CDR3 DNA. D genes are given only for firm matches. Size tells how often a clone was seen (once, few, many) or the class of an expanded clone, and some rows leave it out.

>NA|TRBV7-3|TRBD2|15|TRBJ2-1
CASSFVAGGRNEQFF
TGTGCCAGCAGCTTTGTGGCGGGGGGGCGCAATGAGCAGTTCTTC
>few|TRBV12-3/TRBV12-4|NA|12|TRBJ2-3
CASSTQGYTQYF
TGTGCCAGCAGTACCCAGGGGTATACGCAGTATTTT
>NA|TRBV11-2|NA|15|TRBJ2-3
CASSLTVLITDTQYF
TGTGCCAGCAGCTTGACAGTTCTCATCACAGATACGCAGTATTTT
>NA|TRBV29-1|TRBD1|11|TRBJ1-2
CSVFGTGGYTF
TGCAGCGTCTTCGGGACAGGAGGCTACACCTTC
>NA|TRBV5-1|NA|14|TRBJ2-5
CASSPRVAQETQYF
TGCGCCAGCAGCCCCAGGGTGGCCCAAGAGACCCAGTACTTC
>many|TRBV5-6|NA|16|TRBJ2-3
CASSSLTLASTDTQYF
TGTGCCAGCAGCTCGCTGACTTTGGCTAGCACAGATACGCAGTATTTT
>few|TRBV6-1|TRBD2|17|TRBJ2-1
CASSDPRLAGGLGEQFF
TGTGCCAGCAGTGATCCCCGACTAGCGGGGGGCCTCGGTGAGCAGTTCTTC
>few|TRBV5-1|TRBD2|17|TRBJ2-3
CASSPVAGGPETDTQYF
TGCGCCAGCAGCCCTGTAGCGGGGGGGCCCGAAACAGATACGCAGTATTTT
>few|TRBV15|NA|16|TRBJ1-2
CATSRSGGARNYGYTF
TGTGCCACCAGCAGATCTGGAGGGGCAAGGAACTATGGCTACACCTTC
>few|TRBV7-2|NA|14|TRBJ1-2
CASSLAEGNYGYTF
TGTGCCAGCAGCTTAGCGGAGGGGAACTATGGCTACACCTTC
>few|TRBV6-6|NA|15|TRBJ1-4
CASSYSGQGNEKLFF
TGTGCCAGCAGTTACTCGGGGCAGGGGAATGAAAAACTGTTTTTT
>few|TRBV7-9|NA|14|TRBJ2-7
CASSSLLTGVEQYF
TGTGCCAGCAGCTCCCTCCTTACTGGGGTCGAGCAGTACTTC
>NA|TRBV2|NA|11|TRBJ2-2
CASRAPGELFF
TGTGCCAGCAGAGCGCCCGGGGAGCTGTTTTTT
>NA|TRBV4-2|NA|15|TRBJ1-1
CASSPAGTSYTEAFF
TGTGCCAGCAGCCCCGCCGGGACCAGCTACACTGAAGCTTTCTTT
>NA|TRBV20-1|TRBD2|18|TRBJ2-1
CSASGLAGVPSSYNEQFF
TGCAGTGCTAGTGGTCTAGCGGGGGTTCCGAGCTCCTACAATGAGCAGTTCTTC
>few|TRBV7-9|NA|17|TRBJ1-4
CASSLGRVGATNEKLFF
TGTGCCAGCAGCTTAGGAAGGGTCGGGGCAACTAATGAAAAACTGTTTTTT
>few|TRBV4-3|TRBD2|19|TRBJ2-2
CASSQDILRLAGTTGELFF
TGCGCCAGCAGCCAAGATATTCTTAGACTAGCGGGGACCACCGGGGAGCTGTTTTTT
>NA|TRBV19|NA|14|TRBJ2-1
CASKIGWGDGEQFF
TGTGCCAGTAAAATTGGGTGGGGGGACGGTGAGCAGTTCTTC
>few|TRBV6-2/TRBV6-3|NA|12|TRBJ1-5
CASSYLYQPQHF
TGTGCCAGCAGTTACCTTTATCAGCCCCAGCATTTT
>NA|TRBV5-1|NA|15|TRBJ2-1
CASSLWGGARNEQFF
TGCGCCAGCAGCTTATGGGGGGGGGCTCGCAATGAGCAGTTCTTC
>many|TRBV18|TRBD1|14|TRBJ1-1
CASSPLDRVTEAFF
TGTGCCAGCTCACCACTCGACAGGGTAACTGAAGCTTTCTTT
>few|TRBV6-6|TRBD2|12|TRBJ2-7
CASTRGEHEQYF
TGTGCCAGCACCCGGGGGGAACACGAGCAGTACTTC
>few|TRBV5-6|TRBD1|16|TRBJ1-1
CASSLAGLQGKTEAFF
TGTGCCAGCAGCTTGGCCGGTCTACAGGGGAAGACTGAAGCTTTCTTT
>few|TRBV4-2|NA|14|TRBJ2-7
CASSPQVGAYEQYF
TGTGCCAGCAGCCCACAGGTGGGGGCCTACGAGCAGTACTTC
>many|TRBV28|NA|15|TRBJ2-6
CASSSSGSGANVLTF
TGTGCCAGCAGTTCCTCGGGCTCTGGGGCCAACGTCCTGACTTTC
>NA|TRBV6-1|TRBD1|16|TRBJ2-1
CASSDPGTGGYNEQFF
TGTGCCAGCAGTGATCCTGGGACAGGGGGTTACAATGAGCAGTTCTTC
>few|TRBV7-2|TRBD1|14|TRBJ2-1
CASSPQTGGGEQFF
TGTGCCAGCAGCCCGCAGACAGGGGGCGGTGAGCAGTTCTTC
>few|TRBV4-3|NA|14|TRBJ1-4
CASSQDLPDEKLFF
TGCGCCAGCAGCCAAGATCTCCCAGATGAAAAACTGTTTTTT
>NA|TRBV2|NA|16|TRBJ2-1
CASSALGAGVRWEQFF
TGTGCCAGCAGTGCACTTGGGGCAGGGGTCCGCTGGGAGCAGTTCTTC
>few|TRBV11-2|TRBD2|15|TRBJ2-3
CASSLGSGVTDTQYF
TGTGCCAGCAGCTTGGGTAGCGGGGTAACAGATACGCAGTATTTT
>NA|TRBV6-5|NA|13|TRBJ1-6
CGSRTSLGSPLHF
TGTGGCAGCAGAACTTCCCTTGGATCACCCCTCCACTTT
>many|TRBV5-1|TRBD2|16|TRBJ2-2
CASSPERGAYTGELFF
TGCGCCAGCAGCCCAGAGCGGGGGGCCTACACCGGGGAGCTGTTTTTT
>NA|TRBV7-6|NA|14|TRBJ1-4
CASSFGTHNEKLFF
TGTGCCAGCAGCTTTGGCACACATAATGAAAAACTGTTTTTT
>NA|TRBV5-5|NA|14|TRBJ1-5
CASSLGWRDQPQHF
TGTGCCAGCAGCTTGGGGTGGAGGGATCAGCCCCAGCATTTT
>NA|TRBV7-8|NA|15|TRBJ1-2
CASQMSGTPLHGYTF
TGTGCCAGCCAAATGTCCGGGACTCCCTTGCATGGCTACACCTTC
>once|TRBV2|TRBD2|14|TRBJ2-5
CASSLGGAWETQYF
TGTGCCAGCAGTCTCGGGGGGGCCTGGGAGACCCAGTACTTC
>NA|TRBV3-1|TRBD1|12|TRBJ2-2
CASSQRTGWLFF
TGTGCCAGCAGCCAAAGGACAGGGTGGCTGTTTTTT
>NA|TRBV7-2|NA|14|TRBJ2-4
CASSPGSTGNIQYF
TGTGCCAGCAGCCCCGGCTCGACGGGGAACATTCAGTACTTC
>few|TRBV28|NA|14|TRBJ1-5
CASSSLRGNQPQHF
TGTGCCAGCAGCTCGCTAAGGGGCAATCAGCCCCAGCATTTT
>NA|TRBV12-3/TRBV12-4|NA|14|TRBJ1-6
CASSRTASNSPLHF
TGTGCCAGTAGTCGGACAGCTTCAAATTCACCCCTCCACTTT
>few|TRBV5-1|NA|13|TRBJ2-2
CASRVGGTGELFF
TGCGCCAGCAGGGTCGGAGGCACCGGGGAGCTGTTTTTT
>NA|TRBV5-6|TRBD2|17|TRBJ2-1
CASSLSRLAGDYNEQFF
TGTGCCAGCAGCTTGTCCCGACTAGCGGGGGACTACAATGAGCAGTTCTTC
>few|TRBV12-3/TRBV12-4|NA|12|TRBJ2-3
CASGGRPDTQYF
TGTGCCAGTGGGGGCCGCCCAGATACGCAGTATTTT
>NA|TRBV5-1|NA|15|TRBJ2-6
CASSFDPSGANVLTF
TGCGCCAGCAGCTTCGACCCCTCTGGGGCCAACGTCCTGACTTTC
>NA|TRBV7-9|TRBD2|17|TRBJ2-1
CASTRLAGESSYNEQFF
TGTGCCAGCACACGACTAGCGGGGGAGAGTTCCTACAATGAGCAGTTCTTC
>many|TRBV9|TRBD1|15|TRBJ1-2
CASSAGGPTNYGYTF
TGTGCCAGCAGCGCAGGGGGACCGACTAACTATGGCTACACCTTC
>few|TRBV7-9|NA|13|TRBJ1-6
CASRPDPNAPLHF
TGTGCCAGCAGACCGGACCCTAATGCACCCCTCCACTTT
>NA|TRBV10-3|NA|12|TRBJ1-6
CAISEFDSPLHF
TGTGCCATCAGTGAGTTCGATTCACCCCTCCACTTT
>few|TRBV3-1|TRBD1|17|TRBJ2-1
CASSQDEGQGYYNEQFF
TGTGCCAGCAGCCAAGATGAGGGACAGGGCTATTACAATGAGCAGTTCTTC
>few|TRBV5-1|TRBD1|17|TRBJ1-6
CASSLAIAGGRYSPLHF
TGCGCCAGCAGCTTGGCCATCGCAGGGGGAAGGTACTCACCCCTCCACTTT
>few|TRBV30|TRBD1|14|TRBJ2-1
CAWNKDRGYNEQFF
TGTGCCTGGAACAAGGACAGGGGCTACAATGAGCAGTTCTTC
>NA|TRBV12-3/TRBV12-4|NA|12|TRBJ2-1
CASSSLGNEQFF
TGTGCCAGCAGTTCACTAGGGAATGAGCAGTTCTTC
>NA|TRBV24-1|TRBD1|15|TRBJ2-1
CATSGTGTGLNEQFF
TGTGCCACCAGTGGAACCGGGACAGGGTTAAATGAGCAGTTCTTC
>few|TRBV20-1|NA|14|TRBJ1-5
CSATHGAGDQPQHF
TGCAGTGCCACCCACGGGGCGGGGGATCAGCCCCAGCATTTT
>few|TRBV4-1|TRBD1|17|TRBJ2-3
CASSQYRTGGDTDTQYF
TGCGCCAGCAGCCAGTATCGGACAGGGGGCGACACAGATACGCAGTATTTT